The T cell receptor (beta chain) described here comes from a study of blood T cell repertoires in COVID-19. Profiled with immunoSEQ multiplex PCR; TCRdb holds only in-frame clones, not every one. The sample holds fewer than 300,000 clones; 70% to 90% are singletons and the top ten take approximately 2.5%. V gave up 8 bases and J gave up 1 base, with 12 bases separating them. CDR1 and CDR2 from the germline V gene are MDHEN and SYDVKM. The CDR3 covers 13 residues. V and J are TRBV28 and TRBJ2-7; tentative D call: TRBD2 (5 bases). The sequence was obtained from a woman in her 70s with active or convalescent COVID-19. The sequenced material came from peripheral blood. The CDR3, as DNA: TGTGCCAGCCGATCCACTAGTTCCTACGAGCAGTACTTC. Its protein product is CASRSTSSYEQYF.